A selection of T cell receptor beta chains follows, all from one sample in a study of cytomegalovirus exposure and HLA in healthy donors. The data were produced by immunoSEQ multiplex PCR, yet TCRdb's version contains in-frame clones alone and is incomplete. The profile shows about 150,000 clones, 55% to 70% of them singletons. Sequenced: PBMCs. The receptors originated from a woman aged 55-75 years in good health and CMV-seropositive. Each CDR3 is given with its conserved first and last residue. Each record gives: clone size, D gene, J gene, V gene, CDR3 DNA, CDR3 protein. The D gene is left open where the match is weak. For some rows the clone size is stated as once, few or many, or as a class when expanded; others skip it.

>-|-|TRBJ2-3|TRBV2
TGTGCCAGCGAGAGTGGCGGAGCGCTAGATACGCAGTATTTT
CASESGGALDTQYF
>few|-|TRBJ2-2|TRBV5-4
TGTGCCAGCAGTTCTAGGGCGGGACCGAGCGACGGGGAGCTGTTTTTT
CASSSRAGPSDGELFF
>-|TRBD2|TRBJ2-5|TRBV5-1
TGCGCCAGCAGCTCCCCCCTAGGACTAGAAGAGACCCAGTACTTC
CASSSPLGLEETQYF
>-|TRBD2|TRBJ2-1|TRBV28
TGTGCCAGCACGGGGAAGCGGGAGGCTCCCTACAATGAGCAGTTCTTC
CASTGKREAPYNEQFF
>-|TRBD2|TRBJ2-7|TRBV6-5
TGTGCCAGCAGTTACTCGAATGCGGGAGAAACATACGAGCAGTACTTC
CASSYSNAGETYEQYF
>few|TRBD2|TRBJ2-5|TRBV7-9
TGTGCCAGCTCGGCGGGGGGGGAGACCCAGTACTTC
CASSAGGETQYF
>-|-|TRBJ1-1|TRBV15
TGTGCCACCAGCAGAGTACTTGAAGCTGAAGCTTTCTTT
CATSRVLEAEAFF
>once|TRBD1|TRBJ1-2|TRBV18
TGTGCCAGCTCTCCCGGACAGGGGGAAAACTATGGCTACACCTTC
CASSPGQGENYGYTF
>once|-|TRBJ2-7|TRBV21-1
TGTGCCAGCAGCAAAGCGCAGAAGGACTCAAACTTC
CASSKAQKDSNF
>-|-|TRBJ1-2|TRBV18
TGTGCCAGCTCACCGGACAGCCTCCATGGCTACACCTTC
CASSPDSLHGYTF
>-|TRBD1|TRBJ2-7|TRBV15
TGTGCCACCAGCAGAGTGGCAGGGGGCCAGTACGAGCAGTACTTC
CATSRVAGGQYEQYF
>-|-|TRBJ2-7|TRBV25-1
TGTGCCAGCAGTGAATATAGCGAGCAGTACTTC
CASSEYSEQYF